These 14 T cell receptor beta chains share one sample of origin, sequenced in a study of blood T cell repertoires in COVID-19. TCRdb keeps only in-frame clones here, not all; method: immunoSEQ multiplex PCR. The sample shows fewer than 110,000 clones, 85% of them seen only once. The sequenced sample consisted of peripheral blood. The receptors were sampled from a woman aged 70-85 years with active or convalescent COVID-19.

This chain uses TRBV5-1 with TRBJ2-1; 11 bases map to TRBD2. The CDR3 runs to 17 residues. Germline V gene sequence: CDR1 SGHRS, CDR2 YFSETQ. J gave up 4 bases and V 1 base, and 7 bases lay outside the gene matches. The CDR3 here is CASSLSTSGKQYNEQFF. CDR3 sequence (DNA): TGCGCCAGCAGCTTGTCGACTAGCGGGAAACAATACAATGAGCAGTTCTTC.

The chain is built from TRBV15 and TRBJ2-5, with a tentative D call TRBD1 (5 bases). V gave up 0 bases and J gave up 7 bases, with 12 bases separating them. CDR1 is LNHNV, CDR2 YYDKDF, per germline (reference sequence). The CDR3 length is 14 residues. CDR3 loop: CATSREQAYGTQYF. CDR3 bases: TGTGCCACCAGCAGAGAACAGGCCTACGGGACCCAGTACTTC.

Comment on this clone: Other nucleotide sequences from this sample produce the same CDR3. The chain couples TRBV5-1 to TRBJ2-1; 8 positions agree with TRBD2. Germline CDR1 reads SGHRS; CDR2 reads YFSETQ. V dropped 0 bases and J dropped 6; count of bases not matched to a gene: 5. CDR3 length equals 15 residues. Written as DNA, the CDR3 is TGCGCCAGCAGCTTGGGGCTAGCGGGTCTCAATGAGCAGTTCTTC. This encodes CASSLGLAGLNEQFF.

V gene TRBV5-8 combines with J gene TRBJ2-1; 9 nucleotides match TRBD1. The CDR3 extends over 15 amino acids. After removal of 4 bases from V and 8 bases from J, the junction contained 10 bases not matched to a gene. The V gene's germline CDR1 is SGHTS and CDR2 YDEGEE. The chain's CDR3 is CASSRTGTGYYEQFF. CDR3 nucleotides: TGTGCCAGCAGCCGAACCGGGACAGGGTATTATGAGCAGTTCTTC.

This sequence joins TRBV7-9 and TRBJ1-4, with 8 bases fitting TRBD1. Germline assignment: CDR1 SEHNR and CDR2 FQNEAQ (reference sequence). J was trimmed by 5 bases and V by 5 bases; bases with no gene match: 16. This CDR3 contains 18 residues. The CDR3 DNA is TGTGCCAGCAGCCCGGGACAGGTGTCCCGACTGGCAAATGAAAAACTGTTTTTT. It specifies CASSPGQVSRLANEKLFF.

The rearrangement joins TRBV6-7 to TRBJ1-2; tentative D call: TRBD1 (5 bases). TRBV6-7 is reported as an ORF; its role is uncertain. The ends were cut back, 9 bases at V and 5 bases at J, with 16 bases in the middle. The CDR3 is 13 amino acids. As DNA, the CDR3 is TGTGCCAGAATGTCCCCTGGGGCGTATGGCTACACCTTC. Translated: CARMSPGAYGYTF.

The chain is built from TRBV28 and TRBJ2-7, with 10 bases fitting TRBD2. CDR1 and CDR2 (germline): MDHEN, SYDVKM. This CDR3 comprises 14 residues. Trimming cost V 5 bases and J 6 bases; bases outside gene matches: 7. CDR3 residues: CASSDSGRAPEQYF. Written as DNA, the CDR3 is TGTGCCAGCAGTGACAGCGGGAGGGCCCCCGAGCAGTACTTC.

For the CDR3, the DNA is TGTGCCAGCAGCTCCTGGGGGGACCGCACAGATACGCAGTATTTT. This sequence encodes CASSSWGDRTDTQYF. The chain couples TRBV11-2 to TRBJ2-3, with D possibly TRBD2 on 6 matching bases. The germline gives CDR1 SGHAT, CDR2 FQNNGV. V was pared by 4 bases and J by 1 base, with 12 bases between. The CDR3 is 15 residues long. Based on the CDR3 plus reference TRBV11-2 and TRBJ2-3, the full variable domain is EAGVAQSPRYKIIEKRQSVAFWCNPISGHATLYWYQQILGQGPKLLIQFQNNGVVDDSQLPKDRFSAERLKGVDSTLKIQPAKLEDSAVYLCASSSWGDRTDTQYFGPGTRLTVL.

This sequence joins TRBV19 and TRBJ2-3, with 9 bases lining up with TRBD1. CDR3 length equals 13 residues. V lost 9 bases, J lost 3 bases, and 4 bases stayed unmatched. Germline assignment: CDR1 LNHDA and CDR2 SQIVND (reference sequence). The DNA for the CDR3 is TGTGCCAGCCGGGACAGGGTGACAGATACGCAGTATTTT. Translating gives CASRDRVTDTQYF.

V is TRBV4-3 and J is TRBJ1-5, with D possibly being TRBD1 (5 bases). The V and J ends lost 2 bases and 0 bases respectively, with 8 bases between them. The CDR3 has 15 residues. Germline V gene data show CDR1 as LGHNA and CDR2 as YSLEER. The CDR3 sequence: CASSQQRGSNQPQHF. In DNA form, the CDR3 reads TGCGCCAGCAGCCAACAAAGGGGTAGCAATCAGCCCCAGCATTTT.

V usage is TRBV19 and J usage is TRBJ1-5, with a tentative D call TRBD1 (5 bases). V was cut by 7 bases and J by 5 bases, with 18 bases left in between. Germline lookup yields CDR1 LNHDA and CDR2 SQIVND (reference sequence). CDR3 length equals 15 residues. The CDR3 spells CASKDGGLIYQPQHF. CDR3 nucleotides: TGTGCCAGTAAGGATGGGGGGTTAATATATCAGCCCCAGCATTTT.

This chain joins TRBV28 and TRBJ2-5; D possibly corresponds to TRBD2 (7 bases). The CDR3 loop spans 14 amino acids. Trimming shortened V by 6 bases and J by 4 bases, and 15 bases separated the two germline ends. Germline lookup yields CDR1 MDHEN and CDR2 SYDVKM. The CDR3 here is CASRDGGRAETQYF. Here the CDR3 DNA reads TGTGCCAGCAGGGACGGGGGGCGGGCAGAGACCCAGTACTTC.

This chain joins TRBV11-1 and TRBJ2-2; D uncertain. Per the germline V gene, CDR1 is SGHAT and CDR2 is FQDESV (reference sequence). This CDR3 has 13 amino acids. The ends were cut back, 1 base at V and 6 bases at J, with 6 bases in the middle. The CDR3 DNA reads TGTGCCAGCAGCTTAGTTATCGCCGGGGAGCTGTTTTTT. The encoded protein is CASSLVIAGELFF.

This clone was found once. The V call is TRBV6-2 or TRBV6-3, the J call TRBJ1-1, with 11 bases aligning to TRBD1. V shed 5 bases and J 4 bases; nucleotides not matched to a gene: 12. Looked up from germline, CDR1 is MNHEY and CDR2 is SVGEGT. CDR3 size: 17 residues. The CDR3 nucleotides read TGTGCCAGCAGTACAGGACAGGGGGCCCGGCGGGGCACTGAAGCTTTCTTT. It translates to CASSTGQGARRGTEAFF.